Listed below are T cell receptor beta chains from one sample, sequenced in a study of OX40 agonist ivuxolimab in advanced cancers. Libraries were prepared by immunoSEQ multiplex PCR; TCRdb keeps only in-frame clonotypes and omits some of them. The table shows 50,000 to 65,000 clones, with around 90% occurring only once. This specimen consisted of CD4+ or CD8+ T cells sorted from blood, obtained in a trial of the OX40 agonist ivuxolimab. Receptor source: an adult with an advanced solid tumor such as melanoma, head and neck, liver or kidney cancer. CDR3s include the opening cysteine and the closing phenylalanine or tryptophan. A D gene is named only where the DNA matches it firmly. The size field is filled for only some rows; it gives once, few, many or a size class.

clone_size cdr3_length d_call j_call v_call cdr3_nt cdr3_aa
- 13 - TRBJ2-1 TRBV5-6 TGTGCCAGCAGCCCCGACAGCGGCAATGAGCAGTTCTTC CASSPDSGNEQFF
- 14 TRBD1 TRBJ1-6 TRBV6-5 TGTGCCAGCAGTCGGGACAGTTATAATTCACCCCTCCACTTT CASSRDSYNSPLHF
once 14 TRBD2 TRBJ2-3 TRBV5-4 TGTGCCACATTAAGCGGGAGTCAAGCAGATACGCAGTATTTT CATLSGSQADTQYF
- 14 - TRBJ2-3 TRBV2 TGTGCCACCCTAGCGAGACTTAGCACAGATACGCAGTATTTT CATLARLSTDTQYF
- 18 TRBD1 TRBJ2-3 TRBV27 TGTGCCAGCAGTTTCCTGAGGAGGACAGGGTCGGGTCCAGATACGCAGTATTTT CASSFLRRTGSGPDTQYF
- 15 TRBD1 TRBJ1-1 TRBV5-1 TGCGCCAGCAGGGTAACGGCAGGGGGAAACACTGAAGCTTTCTTT CASRVTAGGNTEAFF
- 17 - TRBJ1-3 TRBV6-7 TGTGCCAGCAGTTACAAGCGGACAGCTATCTCTGGAAACACCATATATTTT CASSYKRTAISGNTIYF
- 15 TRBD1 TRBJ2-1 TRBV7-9 TGTGCCAGCACCCCAGGGACAGCAAACCGTAATGAGCAGTTCTTC CASTPGTANRNEQFF
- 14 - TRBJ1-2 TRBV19 TGTGCCAGTAGTACCGGTGGTCAGGGCTATGGCTACACCTTC CASSTGGQGYGYTF
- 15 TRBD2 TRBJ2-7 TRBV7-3 TGTGCCAGCAGCCCAGTGGGGCTAGCGGGAGTCGAGCAGTACTTC CASSPVGLAGVEQYF
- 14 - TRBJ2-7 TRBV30 TGTGCCTGGAGTGCTTATACAGGATGGGACGAGCAGTACTTC CAWSAYTGWDEQYF
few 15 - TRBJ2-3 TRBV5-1 TGCGCCAGCAGCTTCCGCGGGGAAAACACAGATACGCAGTATTTT CASSFRGENTDTQYF
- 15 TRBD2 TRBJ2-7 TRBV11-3 TGTGCCAGCAGCCCAGGGACTAGCGGGAACTACGAGCAGTACTTC CASSPGTSGNYEQYF
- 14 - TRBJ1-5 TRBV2 TGTGCCAGCAGTGCACAGAGAAGCAATCAGCCCCAGCATTTT CASSAQRSNQPQHF
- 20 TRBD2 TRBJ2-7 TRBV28 TGTGCCAGCAGTTTAACCACTCTGGACGTGGCAGCGGGAGTTGCCTACGAGCAGTACTTC CASSLTTLDVAAGVAYEQYF
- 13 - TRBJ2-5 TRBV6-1 TGTGCCAGCAACTCTTTCTACCAAGAGACCCAGTACTTC CASNSFYQETQYF
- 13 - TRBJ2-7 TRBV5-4 TGTGCCAGCAGCTTGCAGGGGCGCTACGAGCAGTACTTC CASSLQGRYEQYF
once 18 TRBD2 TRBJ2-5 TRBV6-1 TGTGCCAGCAGTGAAGCCTTGGACACAGCGGGGCGGGAAGAGACCCAGTACTTC CASSEALDTAGREETQYF
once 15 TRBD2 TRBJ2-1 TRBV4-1 TGCGCCAGCAGCCAAGGTACTAGCGGGAGGAATGAGCAGTTCTTC CASSQGTSGRNEQFF
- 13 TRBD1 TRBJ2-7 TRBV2 TGTGCCGGGTATGGACAGGGATTGAAGGAGCAGTACTTC CAGYGQGLKEQYF
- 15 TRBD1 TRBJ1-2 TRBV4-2 TGTGCCAGCAGCCAAGTGGGGACAGGAACAGGTGGCTACACCTTC CASSQVGTGTGGYTF
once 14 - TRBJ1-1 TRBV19 TGTGCCAGTAGTCCGGGACGTATTGATACTGAAGCTTTCTTT CASSPGRIDTEAFF
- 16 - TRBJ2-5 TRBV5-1 TGCGCCAGCAGCCCATACGGGATAGGGCCGGAGGAGACCCAGTACTTC CASSPYGIGPEETQYF
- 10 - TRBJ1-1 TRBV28 TGTGCCAGCAGTTTAACTGAAGCTTTCTTT CASSLTEAFF
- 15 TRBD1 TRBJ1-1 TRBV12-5 TGTGCTAGCGGAAACGGACAGGCTTGGGGCACTGAAGCTTTCTTT CASGNGQAWGTEAFF
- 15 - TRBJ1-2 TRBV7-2 TGTGCCAGCAGCTTAGTTTTGGACAGTAACTATGGCTACACCTTC CASSLVLDSNYGYTF
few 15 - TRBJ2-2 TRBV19 TGTGCCAGTAGTATCGGCAGGGTTGGTGGCGGGGAGCTGTTTTTT CASSIGRVGGGELFF
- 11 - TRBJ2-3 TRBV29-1 TGCAGCGTCGCTGGAACAGATACGCAGTATTTT CSVAGTDTQYF
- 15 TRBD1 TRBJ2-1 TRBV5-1 TGCGCCAGCAGCTTGGCCCCCGGGACAGGGGGCGAGCAGTTCTTC CASSLAPGTGGEQFF
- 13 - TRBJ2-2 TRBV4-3 TGCGCCAGCAGCCAAGAATTAGTTGGGGAGCTGTTTTTT CASSQELVGELFF
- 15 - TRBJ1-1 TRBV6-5 TGTGCCAGCAGTTACTCAGTGGGTCGGGGAACTGAAGCTTTCTTT CASSYSVGRGTEAFF
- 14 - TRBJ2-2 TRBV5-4 TGTGCCAGCAGCTCCGAGGTCACCACCGGGGAGCTGTTTTTT CASSSEVTTGELFF
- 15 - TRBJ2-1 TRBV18 TGTGCCAGCTCACCCCGGGACGGTACCTACAATGAGCAGTTCTTC CASSPRDGTYNEQFF
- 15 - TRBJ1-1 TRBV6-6 TGTGCCAGCAGTTACTCGAGGACAGTTGACACTGAAGCTTTCTTT CASSYSRTVDTEAFF
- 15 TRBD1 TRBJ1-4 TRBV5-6 TGTGCCAGCAGCTTGCGACAGGGCACTAATGAAAAACTGTTTTTT CASSLRQGTNEKLFF
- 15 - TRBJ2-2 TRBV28 TGTGCCAGCAGTCCATCCCCGGACCTCACCGGGGAGCTGTTTTTT CASSPSPDLTGELFF
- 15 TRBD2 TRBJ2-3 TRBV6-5 TGTGCCAGCAGTTTTTTAGCGGGAGGAGGAGATACGCAGTATTTT CASSFLAGGGDTQYF
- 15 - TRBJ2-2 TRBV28 TGTGCCAGCAGATATATTATGGCGAACACCGGGGAGCTGTTTTTT CASRYIMANTGELFF
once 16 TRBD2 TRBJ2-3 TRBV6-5 TGTGCCAGCAGTTACTCGAGTTCTAGCGGGGTAAATACGCAGTATTTT CASSYSSSSGVNTQYF
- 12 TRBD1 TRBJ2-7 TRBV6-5 TGTGCCATAAGGGGACAGGGATACGAGCAGTACTTC CAIRGQGYEQYF
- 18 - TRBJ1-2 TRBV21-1 TGTGCCAGCAGCAAATTAAGACCCCGGGACAGGGTTGTCTACGGCTACACCTTC CASSKLRPRDRVVYGYTF
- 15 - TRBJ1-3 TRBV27 TGTGCCAGCAGTTTCAGGGGATTGGGTGGAAACACCATATATTTT CASSFRGLGGNTIYF
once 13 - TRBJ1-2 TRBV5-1 TGCGCCAGCAGCGTGGACGGGAACTATGGCTACACCTTC CASSVDGNYGYTF
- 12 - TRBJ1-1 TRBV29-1 TGCAGCGTCCTAGACTCGAACACTGAAGCTTTCTTT CSVLDSNTEAFF
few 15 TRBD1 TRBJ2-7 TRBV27 TGTGCCAGCAGTTCCGGGACAGGGGGCACCTACGAGCAGTACTTC CASSSGTGGTYEQYF
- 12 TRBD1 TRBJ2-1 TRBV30 TGTGCCTGGAGAACAGGGGGCAATGAGCAGTTCTTC CAWRTGGNEQFF
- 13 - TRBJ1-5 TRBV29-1 TGCAGCGTTGGGGAGGATGGCAATCAGCCCCAGCATTTT CSVGEDGNQPQHF
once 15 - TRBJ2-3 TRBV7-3 TGTGCCAGCAGCTTATTTCCAGGGAACACAGATACGCAGTATTTT CASSLFPGNTDTQYF
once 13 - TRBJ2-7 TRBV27 TGTGCCAGCACCCCCACAGGGATCGGCGAGCAGTACTTC CASTPTGIGEQYF
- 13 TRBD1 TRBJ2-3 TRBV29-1 TGCAGCTCTCGACAGGGGGTATCTGATACGCAGTATTTT CSSRQGVSDTQYF